The 13 T cell receptor beta chains in this list originate from one sample, sequenced in a study of Ad26.COV2.S vaccination and SARS-CoV-2 variants. Stated treatment: about 20 received Ad26.COV2.S at low or high dose, single or two shots; about five received placebo; per-sample allocation not given. After the first vaccine or placebo injection, samples were drawn on day 63. Some clones are missing from TCRdb's copy, which holds only in-frame ones; the method was immunoSEQ multiplex PCR. Seen here are about 390,000 clones, about 90% observed once, and the top ten hold around 1.8%. The source was peripheral blood, collected in a trial of Ad26.COV2.S vaccine versus placebo. The receptor set was obtained from a person between 18 and 59 years old who received the Ad26.COV2.S COVID-19 vaccine or a placebo.

This chain uses TRBV10-3 with TRBJ2-7; D gene ambiguous. Germline CDR1 reads ENHRY; CDR2 reads SYGVKD. The V end was cut by 6 bases, the J end by 0 bases, with 9 bases between. The CDR3 is made up of 13 amino acids. The chain's CDR3 is CAIRDGSSYEQYF. CDR3 coding DNA: TGTGCCATCAGGGACGGATCCTCCTACGAGCAGTACTTC.

CDR3 protein: CASSPPRGVNIQYF. The DNA of the CDR3 is TGTGCCAGCAGTCCCCCCAGGGGTGTAAACATTCAGTACTTC. V usage is TRBV6-2 or TRBV6-3 and J usage is TRBJ2-4; TRBD1 is a possible D gene (6 bases). The CDR3 has 14 amino acids. The germline V gene has CDR1 MNHEY and CDR2 SVGEGT. Deletions cut 5 bases from V and 6 bases from J, with 14 bases between.

In this sample, this clone turned up a few times. This sequence joins TRBV5-6 and TRBJ1-5; tentative D call: TRBD1 (6 bases). Deletions cut 4 bases from V and 3 bases from J, with 11 bases between. This CDR3 has 14 amino acids. Germline V gene lookup returns CDR1 SGHDT and CDR2 YYEEEE. CDR3 coding DNA: TGTGCCAGCAGCCGTGACAGGATCAATCAGCCCCAGCATTTT. Translated: CASSRDRINQPQHF.

The chain couples TRBV3-1 (or the pseudogene TRBV3-2) to TRBJ1-2, with TRBD1 matching 8 bases. CDR1 LGHDT and CDR2 YNNKEL come from the germline V gene (reference sequence). Losses at the gene ends were 3 bases for V and 4 bases for J; bases not matched to a gene: 4. CDR3 size: 14 residues. The CDR3 here is CASSHQGAGYGYTF. The CDR3 coding sequence is TGTGCCAGCAGCCATCAGGGGGCCGGCTATGGCTACACCTTC.

The chain links TRBV4-2 to TRBJ2-1; D is unclear. V lost 4 bases and J lost 0, with 13 bases in between. From germline, CDR1 is LGHNA and CDR2 YNFKEQ. This CDR3 comprises 16 residues. CDR3 nucleotide sequence: TGTGCCAGCAGCCTCCAGGTCAGGAACTCCTACAATGAGCAGTTCTTC. Protein product: CASSLQVRNSYNEQFF.

In DNA form, the CDR3 reads TGTGCCAGCAGTGACAGGGATCCGAGGCGCGGCAATCAGCCCCAGCATTTT. It yields the protein CASSDRDPRRGNQPQHF. The V gene is TRBV6-1, the J gene TRBJ1-5, with D maybe TRBD1 (5 bases). Trimming removed 3 bases from V and 2 bases from J, with 17 bases in between. There are 17 residues in the CDR3. Germline lookup yields CDR1 MNHNS and CDR2 SASEGT.

This chain joins TRBV30 and TRBJ2-7, with 7 bases lining up with TRBD1. The V segment lost 0 bases and the J segment 1 base; nucleotides outside the gene matches: 3. Germline CDR1 reads GTSNPN; CDR2 reads SVGIG (reference sequence). The CDR3 spans 14 residues. CDR3 amino acids: CAWSVDRASYEQYF. The CDR3 nucleotides read TGTGCCTGGAGTGTCGACAGGGCATCCTACGAGCAGTACTTC.

In DNA, the CDR3 is TGTGCCAGCAGCCCGTACAATGAGCAGTTCTTC. Amino acids: CASSPYNEQFF. The rearrangement uses TRBV6-7 and TRBJ2-1, with unresolved D. TRBV6-7 is an open reading frame whose function is uncertain. Deletions cut 6 bases from V and 4 bases from J, with 4 bases between. CDR3 length equals 11 residues.

V is TRBV18 and J is TRBJ2-1; 10 positions agree with TRBD2. This CDR3 region has 15 residues. The ends lost 3 bases at V and 10 bases at J; junction bases unmatched: 9. From germline, CDR1 is KGHSH and CDR2 LQKENI. CDR3 in amino acids: CASSPTSGSVREQFF. For the CDR3, the DNA is TGTGCCAGCTCACCGACTAGCGGGTCTGTCAGGGAGCAGTTCTTC.

The rearrangement links TRBV27 to TRBJ1-5, with 8 nucleotides matching TRBD1. The CDR3 runs 14 residues. Germline V lookup: CDR1 MNHEY, CDR2 SMNVEV (reference sequence). V lost 3 bases, J lost 4 bases, and 2 bases stayed unmatched. As DNA, the CDR3 is TGTGCCAGCAGTTTCTACAGGGGGAATCAGCCCCAGCATTTT. As protein: CASSFYRGNQPQHF.

V usage is TRBV7-9 and J usage is TRBJ1-3; D remains unclear. The CDR3 runs to 13 residues. With 3 bases removed from V and 0 bases from J, the gap between germline ends came to 3 bases. The germline V gene has CDR1 SEHNR and CDR2 FQNEAQ (reference sequence). CDR3 residues: CASSFNSGNTIYF. CDR3 nucleotides: TGTGCCAGCAGCTTCAACTCTGGAAACACCATATATTTT.

This clone was counted only a few times. The V gene is TRBV19, the J gene TRBJ1-2; 8 bases are shared with TRBD1. The CDR3 contains 12 residues. J gave up 6 bases and V 7 bases, and 4 bases lay outside the gene matches. Germline V lookup: CDR1 LNHDA, CDR2 SQIVND (reference sequence). This CDR3 is CASTGQVDGYTF. The CDR3 bases are TGTGCCAGTACGGGACAGGTCGATGGCTACACCTTC.

The gene calls are TRBV6-5 and TRBJ2-5, with a possible D match to TRBD2 (6 bases). The germline V and J ends were trimmed by 3 bases and 3 bases, with 11 bases remaining between them. The CDR3 has 14 residues. Germline-derived CDR1 and CDR2 are MNHEY and SVGAGI. CDR3 DNA sequence: TGTGCCAGCAGTTATTGGGGGGATAAAGAGACCCAGTACTTC. This translates into CASSYWGDKETQYF.